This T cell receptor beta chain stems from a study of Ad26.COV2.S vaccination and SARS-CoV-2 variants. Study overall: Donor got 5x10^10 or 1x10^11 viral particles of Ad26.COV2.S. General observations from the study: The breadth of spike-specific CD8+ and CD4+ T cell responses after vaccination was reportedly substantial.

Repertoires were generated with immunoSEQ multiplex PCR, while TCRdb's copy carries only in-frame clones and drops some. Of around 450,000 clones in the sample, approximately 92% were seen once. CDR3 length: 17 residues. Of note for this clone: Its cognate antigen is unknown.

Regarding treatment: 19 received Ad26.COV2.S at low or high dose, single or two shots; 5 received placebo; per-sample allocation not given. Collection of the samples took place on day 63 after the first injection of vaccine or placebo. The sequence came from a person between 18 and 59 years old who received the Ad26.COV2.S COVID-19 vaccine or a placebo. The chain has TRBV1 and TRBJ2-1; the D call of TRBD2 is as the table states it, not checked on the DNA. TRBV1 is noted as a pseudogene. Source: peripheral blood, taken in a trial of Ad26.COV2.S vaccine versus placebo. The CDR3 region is CTSSQDLAGDMPNEQFF. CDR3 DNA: TGCACCAGCAGCCAAGATCTTGCGGGAGATATGCCGAATGAGCAGTTCTTC.